A selection of T cell receptor beta chains follows, all from one sample in a study of T cells in Graves' hyperthyroidism and ophthalmopathy. One entry per CDR3 protein, called by TCRdb with MiXCR from the multiplex PCR reads. The repertoire holds about 360,000 distinct CDR3 sequences, with about 12% as singletons. The specimen sequenced was blood. The receptor source for this set is a woman aged 18-29 years with Graves' hyperthyroidism. Each CDR3 is given with its conserved first and last residue. The D gene is left open where the match is weak. Clone size, where shown, is once, few, many, or a class for clones that have expanded.

TRBV11-3	NA	TRBJ2-2	NA	CASSPSLGAGTGELFF	TGTGCCAGCAGCCCCTCCTTGGGTGCGGGCACCGGGGAGCTGTTTTTT
TRBV20-1	TRBD2	TRBJ2-7	NA	CSARSPSGSYEQYF	TGCAGTGCTCGATCCCCTAGCGGCTCCTACGAGCAGTACTTC
TRBV27	NA	TRBJ2-3	many	CATGSRGRGPDTQYF	TGTGCCACCGGCTCGAGGGGTAGGGGCCCAGATACGCAGTATTTT
TRBV5-5	NA	TRBJ1-1	many	CASSLATGEPEAFF	TGTGCCAGCAGCCTAGCAACGGGAGAACCTGAAGCTTTCTTT
TRBV7-8	TRBD2	TRBJ2-1	many	CASSSRVEREGQRNEQFF	TGTGCCAGCAGCTCCAGGGTTGAGCGGGAGGGCCAGAGGAATGAGCAGTTCTTC
TRBV29-1	NA	TRBJ1-1	many	CSVGEGGVKGNTEAFF	TGCAGCGTCGGTGAAGGGGGAGTAAAGGGGAACACTGAAGCTTTCTTT
TRBV19	NA	TRBJ2-3	NA	CASSTTTDTQYF	TGTGCCAGTAGTACCACCACAGATACGCAGTATTTT
TRBV11-2	TRBD2	TRBJ2-1	many	CASRYTSGGANEQFF	TGTGCCAGCAGGTACACTAGCGGGGGGGCGAATGAGCAGTTCTTC
TRBV2	TRBD2	TRBJ2-1	many	CASSVTSGPLNPSEQFF	TGTGCCAGCAGTGTAACTAGCGGGCCACTAAATCCTAGTGAGCAGTTCTTC
TRBV12-3/TRBV12-4	NA	TRBJ2-1	NA	CASTDRGSSYNEQFF	TGTGCCAGCACGGATAGGGGGTCCTCCTACAATGAGCAGTTCTTC
TRBV4-3	NA	TRBJ2-2	NA	CASSQLRSYTGELFF	TGCGCCAGCAGCCAACTACGGTCGTACACCGGGGAGCTGTTTTTT
TRBV18	NA	TRBJ2-1	few	CASSPANEQFF	TGTGCCAGCTCACCGGCAAATGAGCAGTTCTTC
TRBV28	NA	TRBJ1-1	many	CATFRGGPNTEAFF	TGTGCCACCTTCCGTGGGGGACCCAACACTGAAGCTTTCTTT
TRBV6-1	TRBD2	TRBJ2-1	few	CASSLLLAGGVREQFF	TGTGCCAGCAGTCTACTACTAGCGGGGGGAGTAAGGGAGCAGTTCTTC
TRBV28	NA	TRBJ2-7	NA	CASSFTGTTYEQYF	TGTGCCAGCAGTTTCACCGGGACAACCTACGAGCAGTACTTC
TRBV13	TRBD2	TRBJ2-5	many	CASSLKREGRETQYF	TGTGCCAGCAGCTTAAAGCGGGAGGGCCGCGAGACCCAGTACTTC
TRBV12-3/TRBV12-4	NA	TRBJ1-2	many	CASTLGLTYGYTF	TGTGCCAGCACCCTGGGACTGACCTATGGCTACACCTTC
TRBV28	TRBD1	TRBJ2-7	many	CASSYTRWTDRVEQYF	TGTGCCAGCAGTTATACTAGGTGGACGGACAGGGTCGAGCAGTACTTC
TRBV15	TRBD1	TRBJ1-5	many	CATSRQGRNQPQHF	TGTGCCACCAGCCGACAGGGGCGCAATCAGCCCCAGCATTTT
TRBV20-1	NA	TRBJ1-5	many	CSARDPMGAASNQPQHF	TGCAGTGCTAGAGACCCCATGGGGGCAGCTAGCAATCAGCCCCAGCATTTT
TRBV5-1	TRBD2	TRBJ2-1	NA	CASSETSAFYNEQFF	TGCGCCAGCAGCGAGACTAGCGCCTTCTACAATGAGCAGTTCTTC
TRBV2	TRBD2	TRBJ2-5	once	CASSRLTLALGTKETQYF	TGTGCCAGCAGTAGGCTAACCTTGGCTTTGGGGACTAAAGAGACCCAGTACTTC
TRBV7-9	NA	TRBJ2-6	NA	CASSFAGANVLTF	TGTGCCAGCAGCTTTGCCGGGGCCAACGTCCTGACTTTC
TRBV11-2	NA	TRBJ1-2	many	CASSLEGTGGFGSNYGYTF	TGTGCCAGCAGCTTAGAAGGGACCGGGGGGTTTGGTTCAAACTATGGCTACACCTTC
TRBV15	TRBD1	TRBJ1-2	NA	CATSTRTGKSYGHTF	TGTGCCACCAGCACCCGGACAGGGAAGAGCTATGGCCACACCTTC
TRBV25-1	TRBD2	TRBJ2-3	NA	CASSVLAGRQYF	TGTGCCAGCAGTGTACTAGCGGGAAGGCAGTATTTT
TRBV12-3/TRBV12-4	TRBD2	TRBJ2-2	many	CASRKTSDYANTGELFF	TGTGCCAGCAGGAAGACTAGCGACTACGCGAACACCGGGGAGCTGTTTTTT
TRBV7-2	NA	TRBJ2-2	many	CASSLAGGANTGELFF	TGTGCCAGCAGCTTAGCGGGCGGCGCGAACACCGGGGAGCTGTTTTTT
TRBV5-1	TRBD2	TRBJ2-3	many	CASSRTSGRPDTQYF	TGCGCCAGCAGCCGGACTAGCGGGAGGCCAGATACGCAGTATTTT
TRBV20-1	TRBD1	TRBJ2-1	many	CSAPPGQRYPSPYNEQFF	TGCAGTGCCCCACCGGGACAGAGATACCCCAGCCCCTACAATGAGCAGTTCTTC
TRBV3-1	NA	TRBJ1-5	NA	CASSQGANNQPQHF	TGTGCCAGCAGCCAAGGGGCCAACAATCAGCCCCAGCATTTT
TRBV25-1	NA	TRBJ1-1	NA	CASSDSRGGLNTEAFF	TGTGCCAGCAGTGATTCCCGCGGGGGCTTGAACACTGAAGCTTTCTTT
TRBV27	NA	TRBJ2-1	many	CASSLGSAANNEQFF	TGTGCCAGCAGTTTAGGTTCGGCGGCGAACAATGAGCAGTTCTTC
TRBV6-1	NA	TRBJ2-3	many	CASSWRDGSTDTQYF	TGTGCCAGCAGTTGGAGGGACGGGAGCACAGATACGCAGTATTTT
TRBV6-2/TRBV6-3	NA	TRBJ1-3	NA	CASRESSGNTIYF	TGTGCCAGCAGAGAGTCCTCTGGAAACACCATATATTTT
TRBV5-5	NA	TRBJ2-5	many	CASNPHPGREQETQYF	TGTGCCAGCAACCCTCACCCGGGACGGGAACAAGAGACCCAGTACTTC
TRBV20-1	NA	TRBJ2-1	NA	CSANVDFLAYNEQFF	TGCAGTGCTAATGTAGACTTTTTGGCCTACAATGAGCAGTTCTTC
TRBV12-3/TRBV12-4	NA	TRBJ2-5	many	CASSGREETQYF	TGTGCCAGCAGTGGACGGGAAGAGACCCAGTACTTC
TRBV12-3/TRBV12-4	NA	TRBJ1-1	many	CASSSLGLSNTEAFF	TGTGCCAGCAGTTCTCTGGGGTTGTCGAACACTGAAGCTTTCTTT
TRBV10-3	NA	TRBJ2-5	few	CAARLTAQETQYF	TGTGCCGCCCGCCTGACTGCCCAAGAGACCCAGTACTTC
TRBV27	TRBD2	TRBJ2-3	NA	CASSLGTTLKTDTQYF	TGTGCCAGCAGTTTAGGGACTACGCTCAAAACAGATACGCAGTATTTT
TRBV5-1	NA	TRBJ2-5	many	CASSWGQRAETQYF	TGCGCCAGCAGTTGGGGACAGCGGGCAGAGACCCAGTACTTC
TRBV7-3	NA	TRBJ2-3	many	CASSPGGGTDTQYF	TGTGCCAGCAGTCCTGGCGGGGGCACAGATACGCAGTATTTT
TRBV2	NA	TRBJ1-1	many	CASSVEKNTEAFF	TGTGCCAGCAGTGTTGAGAAGAACACTGAAGCTTTCTTT
TRBV11-2	NA	TRBJ1-3	many	CASSSPNRGNTIYF	TGTGCCAGCAGCTCGCCAAACAGGGGAAACACCATATATTTT
TRBV2	NA	TRBJ1-4	NA	CASSERQPATNEKLFF	TGTGCCAGCAGTGAGAGACAGCCTGCAACTAATGAAAAACTGTTTTTT
TRBV3-1	NA	TRBJ1-1	many	CASSQAASSRWAEAFF	TGTGCCAGCAGCCAAGCGGCCTCCTCCAGATGGGCTGAAGCTTTCTTT
TRBV19	NA	TRBJ2-7	few	CASSISGILPYEQYF	TGTGCCAGTAGTATATCGGGGATATTACCCTACGAGCAGTACTTC
TRBV7-3	TRBD2	TRBJ2-1	NA	CASSVNAGLPGGMNEQFF	TGTGCCAGCAGCGTTAACGCCGGCCTCCCGGGAGGGATGAATGAGCAGTTCTTC
TRBV27	NA	TRBJ1-2	many	CASSFGDVGGYTF	TGTGCCAGCAGTTTCGGGGACGTTGGTGGCTACACCTTC
TRBV30	NA	TRBJ1-1	few	CAWSENMNTEAFF	TGTGCCTGGAGCGAAAATATGAACACTGAAGCTTTCTTT
TRBV20-1	NA	TRBJ2-7	many	CSASYEQYF	TGCAGTGCTAGTTACGAGCAGTACTTC
TRBV20-1	TRBD1	TRBJ1-6	many	CSADRGRGPLHF	TGCAGTGCCGACAGGGGGAGAGGACCCCTCCACTTT